The 10 T cell receptor beta chains given below trace back to one sample, sequenced in a study of shared clonotypes between healthy human individuals. This table comes from immunoSEQ multiplex PCR, and its TCRdb copy is limited to in-frame clones, with some not included. The data hold about 1 million clones, with roughly 80% observed a single time. The sequenced sample consisted of memory CD4+ T cells sorted from blood. The subset is: CD45RA-negative fraction. These receptors all stem from a man between 18 and 35 years old in good health.

This clone came up a few times. In DNA, the CDR3 is TGTGCCAGCAGCAAAGGACAGGGCTCCTACGAGCAGTACTTC. Translated: CASSKGQGSYEQYF. The chain joins TRBV6-1 to TRBJ2-7, with 8 bases aligning to TRBD1. The CDR3 consists of 14 residues. J lost 0 bases, V lost 6 bases, and 4 bases had no gene match. In germline, CDR1 is MNHNS, CDR2 SASEGT.

A remark on this clone: The likely explanation is a read error, given a far larger clone one base away. Other DNA sequences in this specimen translate into the identical CDR3. This CDR3 reads CASSLDGLLAAGTF. The CDR3 nucleotides read TGCGCCAGCAGTTTAGATGGCCTTTTAGCGGCCGGCACCTTC. The V and J genes are TRBV5-1 and TRBJ1-2, with D unclear. Germline V gives CDR1 SGHRS, CDR2 YFSETQ. The V gene lost 5 bases and the J gene lost 13 bases, with 24 bases spanning the gap. CDR3 length: 14 residues. The entire variable domain, with the rest obtained from reference TRBV5-1 and TRBJ1-2, is as follows: KAGVTQTPRYLIKTRGQQVTLSCSPISGHRSVSWYQQTPGQGLQFLFEYFSETQRNKGNFPGRFSGRQFSNSRSEMNVSTLELGDSALYLCASSLDGLLAAGTFGSGTRLTVV.

The chain joins TRBV29-1 to TRBJ1-6, with 8 bases that match TRBD1. After removal of 3 bases from V and 7 bases from J, the junction contained 5 bases not matched to a gene. Germline V gene data show CDR1 as SQVTM and CDR2 as ANQGSEA. The CDR3 is 14 amino acids. The chain's CDR3 is CSVETGAQNSPLHF. The DNA for the CDR3 is TGCAGCGTTGAGACAGGGGCGCAAAATTCACCCCTCCACTTT.

This clone has just a few counts. This chain uses TRBV10-1 with TRBJ2-7; D unclear. The CDR3 runs 13 residues. V gave up 3 bases and J gave up 6 bases, with 12 bases separating them. Looked up from germline, CDR1 is WNHNN and CDR2 is SYGVQD (reference sequence). The CDR3 protein is CASSDRLGSEQYF. CDR3 coding DNA: TGCGCCAGCAGTGATAGGTTGGGCAGCGAGCAGTACTTC.

The chain carries TRBV4-3 and TRBJ2-2; the D gene is possibly TRBD1 (5 bases). CDR1 is LGHNA, CDR2 YSLEER, per germline. Trimming removed 1 base at V and 8 bases at J, with 11 bases between. This CDR3 region has 14 residues. CDR3 bases: TGCGCCAGCAGCCAAGGACCAGGGATGGGGGAGCTGTTTTTT. Translation gives CASSQGPGMGELFF.

The chain recombines TRBV6-1 with TRBJ1-3; no reliable D call. The CDR3 has 12 amino acids. V shed 6 bases and J shed 0 bases, with 3 bases lying between them. CDR1 is MNHNS, CDR2 SASEGT, per germline. The CDR3 bases are TGTGCCAGCAGGATCTCTGGAAACACCATATATTTT. Amino acid sequence: CASRISGNTIYF.

This clone has a count of ten or more. This sequence joins TRBV7-9 and TRBJ2-3; 10 bases map to TRBD1. The V gene end was trimmed by 3 bases and the J gene end by 5 bases; junction bases not matched to a gene: 17. The CDR3 has 19 residues. CDR1 and CDR2 from the germline V gene are SEHNR and FQNEAQ (reference sequence). CDR3 sequence reads: CASSFTASQDRGMRDTQYF. The CDR3 DNA reads TGTGCCAGCAGCTTCACCGCGAGTCAGGACAGGGGGATGAGAGATACGCAGTATTTT. The full variable domain, completed using reference TRBV7-9 and TRBJ2-3, is DTGVSQNPRHKITKRGQNVTFRCDPISEHNRLYWYRQTLGQGPEFLTYFQNEAQLEKSRLLSDRFSAERPKGSFSTLEIQRTEQGDSAMYLCASSFTASQDRGMRDTQYFGPGTRLTVL.

In the case of this clone: The sample carries other DNA sequences with the same CDR3. The chain recombines TRBV10-3 with TRBJ1-2; D is uncertain. This CDR3 is 13 amino acids long. V lost 0 bases to trimming and J lost 4 bases, with 6 bases between them. From germline, CDR1 is ENHRY and CDR2 SYGVKD. The DNA of the CDR3 is TGTGCCATCAGTGAGTCTGAGGGCTATGGCTACACCTTC. Protein sequence: CAISESEGYGYTF.

This clone was seen only a few times. The chain uses TRBV11-2 and TRBJ2-5; D gene unclear. The germline V and J ends were trimmed by 5 bases and 5 bases, with 18 bases remaining between them. The CDR3 runs to 15 residues. Per the germline V gene, CDR1 is SGHAT and CDR2 is FQNNGV. In DNA, the CDR3 is TGTGCCAGCAGCATCATGATTGGGGTCGGGGAGACCCAGTACTTC. It translates to CASSIMIGVGETQYF.

V and J are TRBV19 and TRBJ2-3; maybe TRBD1 (6 bases). The length of the CDR3 is 13 residues. Trimming removed 9 bases from V and 3 bases from J, with 13 bases in between. Germline loops: CDR1 LNHDA, CDR2 SQIVND (reference sequence). This CDR3 reads CASGTTPTDTQYF. CDR3 bases: TGTGCCAGCGGGACAACGCCAACAGATACGCAGTATTTT.